This TCR beta chain comes out of a study of Ad26.COV2.S vaccination and SARS-CoV-2 variants. Some clones are missing from TCRdb's copy, which holds only in-frame ones; the method was immunoSEQ multiplex PCR. The repertoire holds 350,000 to 450,000 clones, just over 90% seen once, with 3.9% in the top ten. Study-level findings and limits: The analyses of TCR breadth and depth may have understated the size of total T cell responses. The study found higher spike-specific TCR breadth in vaccine than placebo recipients. Marked by substantial breadth, spike-specific CD8+ and CD4+ T cell responses were reportedly seen after vaccination.

A note on this clone: What it recognizes is unknown.

Germline V gives CDR1 SEHNR, CDR2 FQNEAQ (reference sequence). The CDR3 totals 15 residues. V lost 4 bases to trimming and J lost 0 bases, with 11 bases between them. The sample in question was peripheral blood, obtained after recovery from COVID-19. The sequence was collected from a human donor who had recovered from COVID-19. The rearrangement uses TRBV7-9 and TRBJ2-3, with D hard to call. This CDR3 is CASSSTASSTDTQYF. The CDR3 coding sequence is TGTGCCAGCAGCTCTACGGCCTCTAGCACAGATACGCAGTATTTT.